Listed below are T cell receptor beta chains from one sample, sequenced in a study of regulatory T cells in long-lasting Graves disease. A single record per CDR3 protein comes from TCRdb applying MiXCR to the multiplex PCR reads. Among fewer than 550,000 distinct CDR3 sequences listed, around 15% were seen once. The sample was also linked to a second study, of T cells in Graves' hyperthyroidism and ophthalmopathy.

This sample comprised peripheral blood mononuclear cells (PBMCs), obtained at new diagnosis, from a patient treated with antithyroid drugs. These receptors all stem from a woman aged 35-65 years with Graves disease. The CDR3 runs from the conserved cysteine through the conserved F or W. The D gene is left open where the match is weak. Size is stated for part of the rows, as once, few or many counts, or as a class when the clone is expanded.

TGCAGCGTGAGCGGACGGTTGAACACTGAAGCTTTCTTT | CSVSGRLNTEAFF | many | NA | TRBJ1-1 | TRBV29-1
TGTGCCAGCAGCTTAGGAGGTAGCGTATCCTACAATGAGCAGTTCTTC | CASSLGGSVSYNEQFF | NA | NA | TRBJ2-1 | TRBV7-9
TGTGCCAGCAGTGATTTCTCAGGGAGGAGGTATGAAAAACTGTTTTTT | CASSDFSGRRYEKLFF | few | NA | TRBJ1-4 | TRBV6-1
TGTGCCAGCAGTTTAACCCCAGACAGGGAGGGGGGAGCTTTCTTT | CASSLTPDREGGAFF | many | TRBD1 | TRBJ1-1 | TRBV12-3/TRBV12-4
TGTGCCAGCAGGGGGAGGGACAGCAGAGAAGATACGCAGTATTTT | CASRGRDSREDTQYF | many | NA | TRBJ2-3 | TRBV2
TGTGCCAGCTCACCTTCGGGACAGGGGTCCAATGAGCAGTTCTTC | CASSPSGQGSNEQFF | few | TRBD1 | TRBJ2-1 | TRBV18
TGTGCCAGCAGTGAGATTAGGAGGACTGAAGCTTTCTTT | CASSEIRRTEAFF | many | NA | TRBJ1-1 | TRBV6-1
TGCGCCAGCAGCCCGGGAAGCTGGAAGGACACTGAAGCTTTCTTT | CASSPGSWKDTEAFF | many | NA | TRBJ1-1 | TRBV5-1
TGTGCCAGCAGCTTGTCGACTAGCGCCGCAGATACGCAGTATTTT | CASSLSTSAADTQYF | NA | TRBD2 | TRBJ2-3 | TRBV5-5
TGTGCCAGCAGCCAAATCCGGGGGGCCACTGAAGCTTTCTTT | CASSQIRGATEAFF | NA | NA | TRBJ1-1 | TRBV3-1
TGTGCCAGCGCCCGGGATAGCGGGAATGAGCAGTTCTTC | CASARDSGNEQFF | NA | TRBD2 | TRBJ2-1 | TRBV11-2
TGCAGTGCCACAGACAGCTCTATGTCCTATGGCTACACCTTC | CSATDSSMSYGYTF | many | NA | TRBJ1-2 | TRBV20-1
TGTGCCAGCAGAGCTAGGGGGCGCGAGCCCCAGCATTTT | CASRARGREPQHF | NA | TRBD1 | TRBJ1-5 | TRBV12-3/TRBV12-4
TGTGCCAGCTCACCCTCAGGGATGGATACGCAGTATTTT | CASSPSGMDTQYF | many | NA | TRBJ2-3 | TRBV18
TGTGCCAGCAGCTGGGCCTCAGGGGGCACTGAAGCTTTCTTT | CASSWASGGTEAFF | few | TRBD1 | TRBJ1-1 | TRBV5-6
TGCAGCGTTGAATTTAATCGCGGACTGTTTTTT | CSVEFNRGLFF | many | NA | TRBJ1-4 | TRBV29-1
TGTGCCATGGGGAATCGGAGCGGACTGAACACTGAAGCTTTCTTT | CAMGNRSGLNTEAFF | NA | NA | TRBJ1-1 | TRBV5-6
TGCGCCAGCAACCAGGGGGGCACAGATACGCAGTATTTT | CASNQGGTDTQYF | many | TRBD1 | TRBJ2-3 | TRBV5-1
TGTGCCAGCAGCTTGTTGGCGGCGGGAAATTACGAGCAGTACTTC | CASSLLAAGNYEQYF | many | NA | TRBJ2-7 | TRBV5-5
TGTGCCAGCTCACTAGACGTGCGGGGCCTCGATGGCTACACCTTC | CASSLDVRGLDGYTF | many | NA | TRBJ1-2 | TRBV18
TGTGCCAGCAGTTTATATGGGACAGGGGGTGGTGAAGCTTTCTTT | CASSLYGTGGGEAFF | many | TRBD1 | TRBJ1-1 | TRBV28
TGCAGTGCTAGAGCCCCCGCGGGGAAAGGCACCGGGGAGCTGTTTTTT | CSARAPAGKGTGELFF | NA | NA | TRBJ2-2 | TRBV20-1
TGTGCCAGCAGCCAAGAACCGATGATTAGCTCCTACAATGAGCAGTTCTTC | CASSQEPMISSYNEQFF | many | NA | TRBJ2-1 | TRBV3-1
TGTGCCAGCAGTGAATGGTCAGCCTCGAACACTGAAGCTTTCTTT | CASSEWSASNTEAFF | many | NA | TRBJ1-1 | TRBV6-2/TRBV6-3
TGTGCCAGCAGCACGACGGAGGGTCCCTCCTACGAGCAGTACTTC | CASSTTEGPSYEQYF | many | NA | TRBJ2-7 | TRBV28
TGTGCCAGGGTGACAGGGAATAGCTACGAGCAGTACTTC | CARVTGNSYEQYF | NA | TRBD1 | TRBJ2-7 | TRBV9
TGTGCCAGCAGCCCCCCAGGGCGAGAAAAACTGTTTTTT | CASSPPGREKLFF | few | NA | TRBJ1-4 | TRBV7-9
TGTGCCAGTAGTATAGGGGGCCACAATGAGCAGTTCTTC | CASSIGGHNEQFF | NA | NA | TRBJ2-1 | TRBV19
TGTGCCAGTAGTATTTCGACAGGCATGAACACTGAAGCTTTCTTT | CASSISTGMNTEAFF | NA | NA | TRBJ1-1 | TRBV19
TGTGCCAGCAGCTCCGGGGGGCCTCAGCCCCAGCATTTT | CASSSGGPQPQHF | NA | NA | TRBJ1-5 | TRBV9
TGTGCCACCAGTTCCTCCCAGGGCTCGCCCTCCAATGAGCAGTTCTTC | CATSSSQGSPSNEQFF | many | NA | TRBJ2-1 | TRBV24-1
TGTGCCAGCAGCGCTAGGACTAGCGGGACGGGGCAAGAGACCCAGTACTTC | CASSARTSGTGQETQYF | many | TRBD2 | TRBJ2-5 | TRBV4-2
TGTGCCAGCAGCCGGATGGGACAGAGCTCCTACAATGAGCAGTTCTTC | CASSRMGQSSYNEQFF | NA | TRBD1 | TRBJ2-1 | TRBV12-3/TRBV12-4
TGTGCCAGCAGCCAAGGGGGGGAGGGCCATACGCAGTATTTT | CASSQGGEGHTQYF | many | NA | TRBJ2-3 | TRBV12-3/TRBV12-4
TGTGCCACCCTAGTTGAGGGGCGCTACGAGCAGTACTTC | CATLVEGRYEQYF | many | NA | TRBJ2-7 | TRBV2
TGTGCCATCAGGGGACTAGCGGGGGGCCACACAGATACGCAGTATTTT | CAIRGLAGGHTDTQYF | many | TRBD2 | TRBJ2-3 | TRBV10-3
TGTGCCAGCAGCCTAAATACAGGGGTGACCTACGAGCAGTACTTC | CASSLNTGVTYEQYF | many | TRBD1 | TRBJ2-7 | TRBV11-3
TGTGCCAGCAGTTACTCAGGCAGCTCTGGAAACACCATATATTTT | CASSYSGSSGNTIYF | NA | NA | TRBJ1-3 | TRBV6-2/TRBV6-3
TGCGCCAGCAGCATGGGACAGAACACTGAAGCTTTCTTT | CASSMGQNTEAFF | many | NA | TRBJ1-1 | TRBV5-1
TGTGCCAGCAGTGATAACCTAGGGAGCACTGAAGCTTTCTTT | CASSDNLGSTEAFF | many | NA | TRBJ1-1 | TRBV6-1
TGTGCCAGCAGCCGGGGACCAGGGGGGGAGCCCCAGCATTTT | CASSRGPGGEPQHF | NA | TRBD1 | TRBJ1-5 | TRBV5-6
TGTGCCAGCAGCCAACGCGGTCAACTCGGGAGGACCCAGTACTTC | CASSQRGQLGRTQYF | many | NA | TRBJ2-5 | TRBV7-8
TGTGCCAGCGGGACAGGGGACTACGAGCAGTACTTC | CASGTGDYEQYF | many | TRBD1 | TRBJ2-7 | TRBV28